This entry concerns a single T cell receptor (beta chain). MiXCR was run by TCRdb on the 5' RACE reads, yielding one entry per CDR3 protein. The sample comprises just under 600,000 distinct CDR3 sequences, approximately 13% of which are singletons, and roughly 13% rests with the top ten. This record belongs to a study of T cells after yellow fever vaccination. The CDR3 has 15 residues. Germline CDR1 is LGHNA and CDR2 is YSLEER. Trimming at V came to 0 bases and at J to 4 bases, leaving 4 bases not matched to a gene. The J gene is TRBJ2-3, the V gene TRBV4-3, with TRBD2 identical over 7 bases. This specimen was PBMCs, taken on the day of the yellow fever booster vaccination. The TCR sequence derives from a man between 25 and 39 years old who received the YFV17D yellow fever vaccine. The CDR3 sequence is CASSQDGGGSDTQYF. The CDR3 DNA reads TGCGCCAGCAGCCAAGATGGCGGGGGATCAGATACGCAGTATTTT.